The 5 T cell receptor beta chains below come from one sample, sequenced in a study of blood T cell repertoires in COVID-19. Sequencing used immunoSEQ multiplex PCR; TCRdb keeps in-frame clones, though not all of them. Of about 68,000 clones in the sample, just over 90% were seen once. The sample consisted of peripheral blood. The receptors stem from a man over 45 with COVID-19, enrolled during active disease.

The chain combines TRBV24-1 with TRBJ1-2; TRBD1 matches at 7 bases. V gave up 5 bases and J gave up 8 bases; unmatched junction bases: 10. CDR1 and CDR2 (germline): KGHDR, SFDVKD. CDR3 length equals 14 residues. The CDR3 DNA follows: TGTGCCACCAGTGTAACAGGGGACCCTTCGGGCTACACCTTC. This gives the protein CATSVTGDPSGYTF.

The CDR3 DNA is TGTGCCTCCAGGCCCGGCATGGGAGGCTACGAGCAGTACTTC. Translating it yields CASRPGMGGYEQYF. The V and J genes are TRBV2 and TRBJ2-7; maybe TRBD2 (6 bases). V was shortened by 11 bases and J by 3 bases, with 20 bases between the two germline ends. Germline V gene data show CDR1 as SNHLY and CDR2 as FYNNEI. The CDR3 has 14 amino acids.

The genes are TRBV7-9 and TRBJ2-3, with D possibly matching TRBD2 (6 bases). CDR1 SEHNR and CDR2 FQNEAQ come from the germline V gene (reference sequence). CDR3 size: 13 residues. V shed 6 bases and J shed 5 bases, with 12 bases lying between them. This chain's CDR3 is CASSVAGKDTQYF. In nucleotides, the CDR3 is TGTGCCAGCAGTGTCGCGGGAAAAGATACGCAGTATTTT.

The rearrangement uses TRBV5-6 and TRBJ2-7; a weak D match, TRBD1 (6 bases). V lost 4 bases, J lost 0 bases, and 11 bases lay in between. This CDR3 contains 14 residues. Germline lookup yields CDR1 SGHDT and CDR2 YYEEEE. CDR3 sequence: CASSGRGNSYEQYF. CDR3 DNA: TGTGCCAGCAGCGGCAGGGGCAACTCCTACGAGCAGTACTTC.

This clone was recorded once. The V and J genes are TRBV27 and TRBJ1-4; D is uncertain. CDR3 length: 13 residues. The V end lost 5 bases, the J end lost 7 bases, and 11 bases lay between the germline ends. Germline loops: CDR1 MNHEY, CDR2 SMNVEV (reference sequence). In DNA, the CDR3 is TGTGCCAGCAGTCCCTATAATGGTGAAAAACTGTTTTTT. Translation gives CASSPYNGEKLFF.